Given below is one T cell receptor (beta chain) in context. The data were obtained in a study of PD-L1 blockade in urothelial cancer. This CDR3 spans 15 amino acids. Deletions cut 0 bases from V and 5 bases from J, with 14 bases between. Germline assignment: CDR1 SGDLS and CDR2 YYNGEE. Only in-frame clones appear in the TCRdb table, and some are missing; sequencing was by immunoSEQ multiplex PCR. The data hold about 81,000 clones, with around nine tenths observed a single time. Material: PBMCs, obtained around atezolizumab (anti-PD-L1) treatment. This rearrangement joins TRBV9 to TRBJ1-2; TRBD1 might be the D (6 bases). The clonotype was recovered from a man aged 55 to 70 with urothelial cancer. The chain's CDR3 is CASSVVGGAGYGYTF. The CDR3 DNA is TGTGCCAGCAGCGTAGTTGGGGGGGCAGGGTATGGCTACACCTTC.